These 21 T cell receptor beta chains originate from one sample sequenced in a study of human T cells and chemical hapten exposure. As for time point: patch test 3, about 24 weeks after DPC sensitization. Treatment indicated: therapeutic diphenylcyclopropenone sensitization with weekly scalp DPC. MiXCR, run by TCRdb on the RACE reads, gives a single entry per CDR3 protein. The sample holds 70,000 or so distinct CDR3 sequences; more than 9.5% are singletons and the top ten take more than 1.3%. The specimen was whole blood, collected in connection with sensitization to the hapten diphenylcyclopropenone (DPC). These receptors all come from a woman in her forties or fifties with alopecia areata. Some clones in this sample may be carry-over from other donors' samples.

Comments on this clonotype: This likely comes from a read error, as the CDR3 has no conserved phenylalanine or tryptophan at its end. The chain is built from TRBV29-1 and TRBJ2-3, with D hard to call. Trimming left V 7 bases short and J 2 bases short, with 13 bases between. The germline CDR1 and CDR2 sequences are SQVTM and ANQGSEA. CDR3 size: 13 residues. The chain's CDR3 is CSAKPRHTDTQYY. The CDR3 DNA sequence: TGCAGCGCGAAACCCCGCCACACAGATACGCAGTATTAT.

This clonotype was seen a single time. The chain combines TRBV13 with TRBJ2-7; D perhaps matches TRBD1 (5 bases). CDR1 is PRHDT, CDR2 FYEKMQ, per germline (reference sequence). The CDR3 runs to 12 residues. With 5 bases removed from V and 0 bases from J, the gap between germline ends came to 5 bases. CDR3 protein: CASSGASYEQYF. In DNA, the CDR3 is TGTGCCAGCAGCGGGGCCTCCTACGAGCAGTACTTC.

The chain combines TRBV6-2 or TRBV6-3 with TRBJ2-3, with a tentative D call TRBD2 (6 bases). The CDR3 spans 16 residues. Germline V gives CDR1 MNHEY, CDR2 SVGEGT. Trimming left V 7 bases short and J 4 bases short, with 21 bases between. The CDR3 loop is CASTHGRRGDADTQYF. The CDR3 DNA sequence: TGTGCCAGCACCCACGGTAGGAGGGGCGACGCAGATACGCAGTATTTT.

This clonotype was seen more than once but under ten times. CDR3 sequence reads: CSARDSRDQETQYF. In nucleotides, the CDR3 is TGCAGTGCTAGAGACAGCAGGGACCAAGAGACCCAGTACTTC. The gene calls are TRBV20-1 and TRBJ2-5; D possibly corresponds to TRBD1 (5 bases). There are 14 residues in the CDR3. The ends were cut back, 0 bases at V and 0 bases at J, with 8 bases in the middle. Germline CDR1 and CDR2: DFQATT and SNEGSKA (reference sequence).

This chain links TRBV28 with TRBJ2-7; D call uncertain. The CDR3 totals 11 residues. Germline CDR1 MDHEN, CDR2 SYDVKM. V was cut by 9 bases and J by 1 base, with 7 bases left in between. The CDR3 DNA sequence: TGTGCCAGTCAAAGTTCCTACGAGCAGTACTTC. It is translated as CASQSSYEQYF.

There are many counts of this clonotype. The chain carries TRBV7-2 and TRBJ1-5, with no clear D. The V gene lost 4 bases and the J gene lost 0 bases, with 7 bases spanning the gap. CDR3 length: 14 amino acids. Germline values: CDR1 SGHTA, CDR2 FQGNSA. The CDR3 bases are TGTGCCAGCAGCTCTGCGGGTAGCAATCAGCCCCAGCATTTT. Protein: CASSSAGSNQPQHF. The full variable domain, its missing parts supplied by reference TRBV7-2 and TRBJ1-5, is GAGVSQSPSNKVTEKGKDVELRCDPISGHTALYWYRQSLGQGLEFLIYFQGNSAPDKSGLPSDRFSAERTGGSVSTLTIQRTQQEDSAVYLCASSSAGSNQPQHFGDGTRLSIL.

The V and J genes are TRBV7-7 and TRBJ1-1, with no clear D. The CDR3 is made up of 13 amino acids. The V gene lost 3 bases and the J gene lost 1 base, with 6 bases spanning the gap. The germline CDR1 and CDR2 sequences are SSHAT and FNYEAQ (reference sequence). The CDR3 DNA sequence: TGTGCCAGCAGCTTTGGCCGGAACACTGAAGCTTTCTTT. Translating gives CASSFGRNTEAFF.

This clonotype occurred a few times. V is TRBV6-4 and J is TRBJ1-2; D call uncertain. CDR3 size: 14 residues. V was cut by 1 base and J by 5 bases, with 11 bases left in between. Germline-derived CDR1 and CDR2 are MRHNA and SNTAGT. This chain's CDR3 is CASSDYGGGYGYTF. CDR3 nucleotide sequence: TGTGCCAGCAGTGACTATGGCGGAGGGTATGGCTACACCTTC.

The chain couples TRBV18 to TRBJ2-7; D could derive from TRBD1 or TRBD2 (5 bases each). The CDR3 loop spans 14 amino acids. Germline CDR1 KGHSH, CDR2 LQKENI. Trimming removed 2 bases from V and 6 bases from J, with 14 bases in between. The DNA of the CDR3 is TGTGCCAGCTCACCAAGGGACGCGGGTAGCGAGCAGTACTTC. This codes for CASSPRDAGSEQYF.

This clonotype has only a few counts. The chain combines TRBV7-9 with TRBJ2-7; 8 bases are shared with TRBD2. The germline gives CDR1 SEHNR, CDR2 FQNEAQ (reference sequence). The ends lost 0 bases at V and 10 bases at J; junction bases unmatched: 11. The CDR3 contains 15 residues. In DNA, the CDR3 is TGTGCCAGCAGCTTAGCGCTCGGGGGACTAGACGCCCAGTACTTC. Its translation is CASSLALGGLDAQYF. The whole variable domain, remainder taken from reference TRBV7-9 and TRBJ2-7, is DTGVSQNPRHKITKRGQNVTFRCDPISEHNRLYWYRQTLGQGPEFLTYFQNEAQLEKSRLLSDRFSAERPKGSFSTLEIQRTEQGDSAMYLCASSLALGGLDAQYFGPGTRLTVT.

The table lists this clonotype with a few counts. V is TRBV5-4 and J is TRBJ2-5, with 9 bases aligning to TRBD2. CDR1 SGHNT and CDR2 YYREEE come from the germline V gene (reference sequence). This CDR3 is 14 amino acids long. V gave up 2 bases and J gave up 3 bases; unmatched junction bases: 2. The CDR3 DNA follows: TGTGCCAGCAGCTTTAGCGGGGGAGAAGAGACCCAGTACTTC. It yields the protein CASSFSGGEETQYF.

This clonotype showed up many times. The V gene is TRBV6-5, the J gene TRBJ2-3; 7 bases are a match to TRBD1. This CDR3 contains 14 residues. CDR1 is MNHEY, CDR2 SVGAGI, per germline. Trimming removed 10 bases from V and 3 bases from J; junction bases left unmatched: 10. The CDR3 bases are TGTGCCATTCAACAGGGGCAGGGGACAGATACGCAGTATTTT. Encoded protein: CAIQQGQGTDTQYF.

The J gene is TRBJ2-3, the V gene TRBV7-2; D unresolved. Germline loops: CDR1 SGHTA, CDR2 FQGNSA. Deletions cut 1 base from V and 0 bases from J, with 14 bases between. The CDR3 totals 17 residues. The chain's CDR3 is CASSLEPRLGSTDTQYF. DNA for the CDR3: TGTGCCAGCAGCTTAGAGCCTAGACTTGGGAGCACAGATACGCAGTATTTT.

This clonotype was observed many times. V gene TRBV5-1 combines with J gene TRBJ2-1; 7 nucleotides align to TRBD1. V lost 6 bases and J lost 1; bases outside the gene matches: 7. In germline, CDR1 is SGHRS, CDR2 YFSETQ. The CDR3 runs 15 residues. CDR3 sequence: CASITGVGSYNEQFF. The CDR3 coding sequence is TGCGCCAGCATAACAGGGGTCGGATCCTACAATGAGCAGTTCTTC.

This clonotype was counted at least ten times. This chain connects TRBV28 to TRBJ2-4; D remains unclear. The germline V gene encodes CDR1 MDHEN and CDR2 SYDVKM. The V end was cut by 6 bases, the J end by 0 bases, with 12 bases between. The CDR3 has 15 residues. The CDR3 protein is CASRTRDLAKNIQYF. The CDR3 nucleotides are TGTGCCAGCAGAACTCGTGATTTAGCCAAAAACATTCAGTACTTC.

The chain links TRBV6-2 or TRBV6-3 to TRBJ2-3, with a tentative D call TRBD1 (6 bases). Germline V gives CDR1 MNHEY, CDR2 SVGEGT. V lost 7 bases and J 5 bases, leaving 13 bases between the germline ends. This CDR3 spans 13 amino acids. CDR3 DNA: TGTGCCAGCAAACGGACAGCTGGAGATACGCAGTATTTT. This gives the protein CASKRTAGDTQYF.

This clonotype was seen at least ten times. The V and J genes are TRBV6-2 or TRBV6-3 and TRBJ2-7; D call uncertain. Germline CDR1 and CDR2: MNHEY and SVGEGT. This CDR3 region has 16 residues. V was shortened by 2 bases and J by 0 bases, with 14 bases between the two germline ends. The CDR3 DNA is TGTGCCAGCAGTTACGGTAGGCAGCGACTCTCCTACGAGCAGTACTTC. As protein: CASSYGRQRLSYEQYF.

In DNA form, the CDR3 reads TGTGCCAGCAGCTCGACTAGCCCAGATACGCAGTATTTT. It yields the protein CASSSTSPDTQYF. The rearrangement links TRBV7-9 to TRBJ2-3; 7 nucleotides line up with TRBD2. The germline CDR1 and CDR2 sequences are SEHNR and FQNEAQ (reference sequence). The trim removed 4 bases at V and 4 bases at J, leaving 2 bases unmatched. CDR3 length equals 13 residues.

This clonotype was picked up many times. The chain links TRBV6-2 or TRBV6-3 to TRBJ2-5; 8 nucleotides agree with TRBD1. Trimming removed 2 bases from V and 4 bases from J; junction bases left unmatched: 9. Germline CDR1 reads MNHEY; CDR2 reads SVGEGT. CDR3 size: 16 residues. In nucleotides, the CDR3 is TGTGCCAGCAGTTACGGTACACGGACAGGGCCAGAGACCCAGTACTTC. Translation gives CASSYGTRTGPETQYF.

The sample holds a few counts of this clonotype. The V and J genes are TRBV28 and TRBJ2-7; D perhaps matches TRBD1 (6 bases). V gave up 6 bases and J gave up 3 bases, with 21 bases separating them. In germline, CDR1 is MDHEN, CDR2 SYDVKM. The CDR3 length is 16 residues. In DNA, the CDR3 is TGTGCCAGCAGCCGCGCCGGGACATACAGTAACTACGAGCAGTACTTC. Its translation is CASSRAGTYSNYEQYF.

The chain combines TRBV29-1 with TRBJ2-7; 11 nucleotides agree with TRBD2. CDR1 is SQVTM and CDR2 is ANQGSEA in the germline V gene. With 7 bases clipped from V and 2 bases from J, the junction kept 10 bases outside the gene matches. CDR3 size: 15 residues. CDR3 DNA: TGCAGCGCCGCAGGACTAGCGGGCCCTACCTACGAGCAGTACTTC. It is translated as CSAAGLAGPTYEQYF.